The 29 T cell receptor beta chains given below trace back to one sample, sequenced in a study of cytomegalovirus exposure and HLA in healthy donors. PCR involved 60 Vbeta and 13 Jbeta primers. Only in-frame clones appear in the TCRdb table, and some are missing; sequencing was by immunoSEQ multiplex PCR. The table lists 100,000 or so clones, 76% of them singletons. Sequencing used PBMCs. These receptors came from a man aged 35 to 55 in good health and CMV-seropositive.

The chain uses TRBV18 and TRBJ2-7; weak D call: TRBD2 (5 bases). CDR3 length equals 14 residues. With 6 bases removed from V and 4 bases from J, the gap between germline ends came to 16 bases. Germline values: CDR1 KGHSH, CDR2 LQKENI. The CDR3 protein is CASSSDNGFYEQYF. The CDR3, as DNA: TGTGCCAGCTCTAGCGATAACGGGTTTTACGAGCAGTACTTC. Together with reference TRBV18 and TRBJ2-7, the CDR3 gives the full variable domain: NAGVMQNPRHLVRRRGQEARLRCSPMKGHSHVYWYRQLPEEGLKFMVYLQKENIIDESGMPKERFSAEFPKEGPSILRIQQVVRGDSAAYFCASSSDNGFYEQYFGPGTRLTVT.

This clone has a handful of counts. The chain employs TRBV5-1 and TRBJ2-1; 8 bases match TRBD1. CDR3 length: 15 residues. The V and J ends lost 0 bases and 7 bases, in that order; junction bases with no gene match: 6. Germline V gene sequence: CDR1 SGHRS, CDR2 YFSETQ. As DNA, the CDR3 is TGCGCCAGCAGCTTGGAAGGACAGGGTCGTAATGAGCAGTTCTTC. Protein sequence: CASSLEGQGRNEQFF.

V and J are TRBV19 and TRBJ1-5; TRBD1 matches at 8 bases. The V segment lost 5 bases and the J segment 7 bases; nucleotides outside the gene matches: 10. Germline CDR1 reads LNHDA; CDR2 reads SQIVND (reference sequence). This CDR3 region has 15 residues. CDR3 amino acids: CASSAQTGEGQPQHF. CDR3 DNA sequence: TGTGCCAGTAGTGCCCAGACAGGGGAGGGACAGCCCCAGCATTTT.

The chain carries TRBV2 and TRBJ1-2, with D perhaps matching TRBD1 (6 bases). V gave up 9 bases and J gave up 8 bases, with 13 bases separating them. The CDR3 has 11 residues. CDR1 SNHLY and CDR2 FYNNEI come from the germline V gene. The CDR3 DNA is TGTGCCAGGGCGACAGGTGGAGGCTACACCTTC. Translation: CARATGGGYTF.

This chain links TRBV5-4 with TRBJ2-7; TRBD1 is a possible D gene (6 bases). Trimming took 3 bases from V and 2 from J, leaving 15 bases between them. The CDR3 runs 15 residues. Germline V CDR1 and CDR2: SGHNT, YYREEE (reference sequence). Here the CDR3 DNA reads TGTGCCAGCAGCTCACCGACAGGAAAGCCCTACGAGCAGTACTTC. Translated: CASSSPTGKPYEQYF.

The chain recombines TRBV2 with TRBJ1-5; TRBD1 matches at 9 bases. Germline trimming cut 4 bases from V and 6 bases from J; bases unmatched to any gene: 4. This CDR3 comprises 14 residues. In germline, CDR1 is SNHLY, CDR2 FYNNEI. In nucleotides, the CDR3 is TGTGCCAGCAGTGTAGAGACAGGGGGTCAGCCCCAGCATTTT. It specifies CASSVETGGQPQHF.

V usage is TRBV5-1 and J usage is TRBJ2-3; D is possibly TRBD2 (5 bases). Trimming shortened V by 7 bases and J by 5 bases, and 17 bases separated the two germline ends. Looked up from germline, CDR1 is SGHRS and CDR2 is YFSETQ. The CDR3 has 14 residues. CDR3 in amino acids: CASSFLGSKDTQYF. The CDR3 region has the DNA TGCGCCAGCTCCTTTCTGGGGAGTAAAGATACGCAGTATTTT.

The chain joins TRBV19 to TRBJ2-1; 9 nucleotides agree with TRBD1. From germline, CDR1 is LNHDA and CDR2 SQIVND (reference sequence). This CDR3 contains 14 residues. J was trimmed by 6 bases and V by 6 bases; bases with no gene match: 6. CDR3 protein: CASSRDRVGNEQFF. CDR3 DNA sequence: TGTGCCAGTAGCAGGGACAGGGTAGGCAATGAGCAGTTCTTC.

As DNA, the CDR3 is TGTGCCAGCAGCTTAGCAACGGGAGCCCTTGGGTACGAGCAGTACTTC. Protein product: CASSLATGALGYEQYF. V usage is TRBV7-2 and J usage is TRBJ2-5, with D possibly TRBD2 on 6 matching bases. The tail of the sequence fits TRBJ2-7 better, so the J call may be wrong. Looked up from germline, CDR1 is SGHTA and CDR2 is FQGNSA. The CDR3 contains 16 residues.

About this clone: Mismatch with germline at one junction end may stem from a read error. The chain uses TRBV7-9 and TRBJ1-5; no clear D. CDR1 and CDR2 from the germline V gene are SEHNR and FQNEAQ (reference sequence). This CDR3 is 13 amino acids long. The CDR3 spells CASRLDRWQPQHF. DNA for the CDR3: TGTGCCAGCCGCTTAGATCGGTGGCAGCCCCAGCATTTT.

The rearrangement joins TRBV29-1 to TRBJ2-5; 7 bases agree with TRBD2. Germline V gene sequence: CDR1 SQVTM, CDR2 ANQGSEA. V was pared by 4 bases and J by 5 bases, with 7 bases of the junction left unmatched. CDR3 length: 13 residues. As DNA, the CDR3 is TGCAGCGTTGCCGGACTAGATTATGAGACCCAGTACTTC. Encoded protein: CSVAGLDYETQYF.

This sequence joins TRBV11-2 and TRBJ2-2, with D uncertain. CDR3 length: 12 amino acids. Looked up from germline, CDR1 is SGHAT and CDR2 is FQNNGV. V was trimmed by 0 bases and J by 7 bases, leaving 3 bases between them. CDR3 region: CASSLDLGELFF. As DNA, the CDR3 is TGTGCCAGCAGCTTAGATCTCGGGGAGCTGTTTTTT.

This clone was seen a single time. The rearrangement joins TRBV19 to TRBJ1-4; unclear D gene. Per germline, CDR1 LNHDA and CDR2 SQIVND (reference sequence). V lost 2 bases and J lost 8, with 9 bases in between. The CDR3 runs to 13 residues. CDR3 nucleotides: TGTGCCAGTAGTATACGGTTTCGGGAAAAACTGTTTTTT. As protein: CASSIRFREKLFF.

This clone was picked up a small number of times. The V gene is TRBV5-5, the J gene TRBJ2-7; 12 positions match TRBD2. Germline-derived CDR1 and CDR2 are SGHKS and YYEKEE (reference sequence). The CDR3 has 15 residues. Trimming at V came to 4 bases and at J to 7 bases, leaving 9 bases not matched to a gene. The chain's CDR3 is CASSPRLAGDVEQYF. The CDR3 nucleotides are TGTGCCAGCAGCCCCCGACTAGCGGGGGATGTAGAGCAGTACTTC. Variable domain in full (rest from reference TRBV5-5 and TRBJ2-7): DAGVTQSPTHLIKTRGQQVTLRCSPISGHKSVSWYQQVLGQGPQFIFQYYEKEERGRGNFPDRFSARQFPNYSSELNVNALLLGDSALYLCASSPRLAGDVEQYFGPGTRLTVT.

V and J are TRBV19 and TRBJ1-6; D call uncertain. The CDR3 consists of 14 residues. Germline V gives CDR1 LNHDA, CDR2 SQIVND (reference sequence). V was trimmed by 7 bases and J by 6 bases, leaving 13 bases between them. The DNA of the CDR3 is TGTGCCAGTAAAGGCGGGGTCGGTAATTCACCCCTCCACTTT. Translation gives CASKGGVGNSPLHF.

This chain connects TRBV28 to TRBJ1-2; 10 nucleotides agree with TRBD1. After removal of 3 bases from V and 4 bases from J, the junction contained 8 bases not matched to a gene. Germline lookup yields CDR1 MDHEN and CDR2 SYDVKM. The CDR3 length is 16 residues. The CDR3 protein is CASSFSRTGGSYGYTF. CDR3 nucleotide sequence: TGTGCCAGCAGTTTTTCTCGGACAGGGGGTAGCTATGGCTACACCTTC.

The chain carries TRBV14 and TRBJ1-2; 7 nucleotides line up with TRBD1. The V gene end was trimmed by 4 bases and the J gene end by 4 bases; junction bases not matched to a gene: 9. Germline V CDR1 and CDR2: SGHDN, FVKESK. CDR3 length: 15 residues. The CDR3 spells CASSRAAGQSYGYTF. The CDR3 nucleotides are TGTGCCAGCAGCCGCGCCGCGGGACAGAGCTATGGCTACACCTTC. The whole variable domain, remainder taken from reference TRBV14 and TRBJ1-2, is EAGVTQFPSHSVIEKGQTVTLRCDPISGHDNLYWYRRVMGKEIKFLLHFVKESKQDESGMPNNRFLAERTGGTYSTLKVQPAELEDSGVYFCASSRAAGQSYGYTFGSGTRLTVV.

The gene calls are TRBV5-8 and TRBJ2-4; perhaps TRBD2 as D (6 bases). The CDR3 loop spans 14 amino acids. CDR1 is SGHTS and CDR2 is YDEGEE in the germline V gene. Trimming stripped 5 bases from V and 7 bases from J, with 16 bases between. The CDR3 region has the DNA TGTGCCAGCAGAAACCTGGGGCTAGCGAACATTCAGTACTTC. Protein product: CASRNLGLANIQYF.

Written as DNA, the CDR3 is TGTGCCAGCAGTTACGTGAGAGACACCGGGGAGCTGTTTTTT. Translation: CASSYVRDTGELFF. The V and J genes are TRBV6-6 and TRBJ2-2; D is uncertain. Germline lookup yields CDR1 MNHNY and CDR2 SVGAGI (reference sequence). V was shortened by 2 bases and J by 3 bases, with 7 bases between the two germline ends. The CDR3 consists of 14 residues.

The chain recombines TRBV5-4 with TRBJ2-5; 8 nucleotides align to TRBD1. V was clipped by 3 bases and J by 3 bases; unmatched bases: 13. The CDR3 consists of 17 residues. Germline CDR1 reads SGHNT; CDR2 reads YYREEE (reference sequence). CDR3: CASSSTPGQATEETQYF. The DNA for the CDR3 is TGTGCCAGCAGCTCAACCCCGGGACAGGCCACCGAAGAGACCCAGTACTTC.

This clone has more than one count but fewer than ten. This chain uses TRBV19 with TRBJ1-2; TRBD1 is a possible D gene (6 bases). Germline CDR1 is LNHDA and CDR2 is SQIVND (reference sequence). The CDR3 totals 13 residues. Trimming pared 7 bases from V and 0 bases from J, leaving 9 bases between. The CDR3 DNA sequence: TGTGCCAGTAAAGGGGGACCTAACTATGGCTACACCTTC. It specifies CASKGGPNYGYTF.

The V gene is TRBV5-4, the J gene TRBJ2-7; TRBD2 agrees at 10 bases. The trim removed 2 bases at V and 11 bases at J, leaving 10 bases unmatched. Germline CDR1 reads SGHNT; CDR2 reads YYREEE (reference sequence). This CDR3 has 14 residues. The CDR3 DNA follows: TGTGCCAGCAGCTTTTCTAGCGGGGGCGGAACGGAGTACTTC. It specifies CASSFSSGGGTEYF.

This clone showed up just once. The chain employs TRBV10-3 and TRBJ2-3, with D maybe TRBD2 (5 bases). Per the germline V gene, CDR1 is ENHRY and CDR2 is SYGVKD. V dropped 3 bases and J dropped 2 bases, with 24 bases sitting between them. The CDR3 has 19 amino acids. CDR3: CAISELDPLKGVFTDTQYF. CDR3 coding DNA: TGTGCCATCAGTGAACTCGACCCCCTAAAGGGAGTCTTCACAGATACGCAGTATTTT.

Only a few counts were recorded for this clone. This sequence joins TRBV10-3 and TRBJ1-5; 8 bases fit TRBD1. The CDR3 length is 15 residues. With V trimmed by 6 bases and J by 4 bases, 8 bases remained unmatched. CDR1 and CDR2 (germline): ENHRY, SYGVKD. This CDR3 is CAISKTGDGNQPQHF. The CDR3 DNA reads TGTGCCATCAGCAAGACAGGGGACGGTAATCAGCCCCAGCATTTT.

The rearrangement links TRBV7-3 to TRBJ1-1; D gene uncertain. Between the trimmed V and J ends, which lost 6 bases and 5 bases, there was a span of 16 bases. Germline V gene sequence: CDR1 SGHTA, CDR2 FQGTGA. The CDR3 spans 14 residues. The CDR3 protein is CASSSGFGLTEAFF. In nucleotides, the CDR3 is TGTGCCAGCAGTTCGGGTTTCGGTCTAACTGAAGCTTTCTTT.

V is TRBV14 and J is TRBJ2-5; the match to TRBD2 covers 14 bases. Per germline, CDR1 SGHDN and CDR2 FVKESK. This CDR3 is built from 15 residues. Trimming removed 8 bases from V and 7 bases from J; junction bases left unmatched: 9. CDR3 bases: TGTGCCAGCGGAGTCGGGACTAGCGGGGGAGGGACCCAGTACTTC. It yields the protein CASGVGTSGGGTQYF.

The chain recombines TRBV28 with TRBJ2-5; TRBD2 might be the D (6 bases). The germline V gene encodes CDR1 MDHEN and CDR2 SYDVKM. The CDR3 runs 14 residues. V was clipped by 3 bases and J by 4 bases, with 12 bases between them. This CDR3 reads CASSFGGKGETQYF. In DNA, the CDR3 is TGTGCCAGCAGTTTTGGGGGGAAAGGAGAGACCCAGTACTTC.

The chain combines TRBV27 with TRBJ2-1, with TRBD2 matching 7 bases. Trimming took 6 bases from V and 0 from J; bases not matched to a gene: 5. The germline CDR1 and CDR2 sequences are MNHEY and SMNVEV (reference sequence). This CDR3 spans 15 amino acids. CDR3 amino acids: CASSISGFSYNEQFF. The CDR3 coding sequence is TGTGCCAGCAGCATTAGCGGGTTCTCCTACAATGAGCAGTTCTTC.

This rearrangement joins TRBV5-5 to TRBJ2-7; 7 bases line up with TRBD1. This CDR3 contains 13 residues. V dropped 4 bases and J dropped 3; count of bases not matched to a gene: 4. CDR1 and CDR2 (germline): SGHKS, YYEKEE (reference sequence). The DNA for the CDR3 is TGTGCCAGCAGCAGGGGACAGAGCTACGAGCAGTACTTC. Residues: CASSRGQSYEQYF.